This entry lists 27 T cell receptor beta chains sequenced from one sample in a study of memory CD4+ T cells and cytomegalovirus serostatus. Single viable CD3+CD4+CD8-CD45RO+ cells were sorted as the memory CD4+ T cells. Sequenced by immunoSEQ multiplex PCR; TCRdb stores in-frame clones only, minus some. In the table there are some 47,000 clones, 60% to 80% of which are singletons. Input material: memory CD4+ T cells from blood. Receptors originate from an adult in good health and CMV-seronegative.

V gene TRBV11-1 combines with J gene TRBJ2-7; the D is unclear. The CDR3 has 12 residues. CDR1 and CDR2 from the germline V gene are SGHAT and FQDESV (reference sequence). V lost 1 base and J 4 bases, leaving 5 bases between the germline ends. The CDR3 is CASSLDSYEQYF. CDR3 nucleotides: TGTGCCAGCAGCTTAGATTCGTACGAGCAGTACTTC. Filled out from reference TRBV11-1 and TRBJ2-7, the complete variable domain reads EAEVAQSPRYKITEKSQAVAFWCDPISGHATLYWYRQILGQGPELLVQFQDESVVDDSQLPKDRFSAERLKGVDSTLKIQPAELGDSAMYLCASSLDSYEQYFGPGTRLTVT.

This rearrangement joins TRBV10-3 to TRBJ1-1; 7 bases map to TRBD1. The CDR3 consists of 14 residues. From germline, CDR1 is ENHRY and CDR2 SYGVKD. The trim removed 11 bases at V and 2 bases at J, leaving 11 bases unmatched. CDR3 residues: CAVHARGANTEAFF. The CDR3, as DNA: TGTGCCGTTCACGCCAGGGGGGCCAACACTGAAGCTTTCTTT.

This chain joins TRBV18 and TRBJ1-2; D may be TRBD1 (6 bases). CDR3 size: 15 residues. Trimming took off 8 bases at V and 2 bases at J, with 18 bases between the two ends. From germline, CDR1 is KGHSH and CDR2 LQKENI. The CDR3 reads CASTSGAGFNYGYTF. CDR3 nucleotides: TGTGCCAGCACCTCGGGGGCTGGGTTCAACTATGGCTACACCTTC.

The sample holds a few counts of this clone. CDR3 DNA: TGTGCCATCAGTCCCGGGACAGGGGATACTGAAGCTTTCTTT. Its protein product is CAISPGTGDTEAFF. The V and J genes are TRBV10-3 and TRBJ1-1, with TRBD1 matching over 10 bases. The length of the CDR3 is 14 residues. The germline V gene encodes CDR1 ENHRY and CDR2 SYGVKD. V was clipped by 5 bases and J by 5 bases; unmatched bases: 5.

CDR3 in amino acids: CASSLSGNRGEQYF. CDR3 bases: TGTGCCAGCAGCTTAAGTGGGAACCGAGGGGAGCAGTACTTC. V usage is TRBV11-2 and J usage is TRBJ2-7, with D maybe TRBD2 (5 bases). Germline V gene data show CDR1 as SGHAT and CDR2 as FQNNGV. The V end lost 2 bases, the J end lost 7 bases, and 15 bases lay between the germline ends. This CDR3 has 14 residues. The whole variable domain, filled in from reference TRBV11-2 and TRBJ2-7, reads EAGVAQSPRYKIIEKRQSVAFWCNPISGHATLYWYQQILGQGPKLLIQFQNNGVVDDSQLPKDRFSAERLKGVDSTLKIQPAKLEDSAVYLCASSLSGNRGEQYFGPGTRLTVT.

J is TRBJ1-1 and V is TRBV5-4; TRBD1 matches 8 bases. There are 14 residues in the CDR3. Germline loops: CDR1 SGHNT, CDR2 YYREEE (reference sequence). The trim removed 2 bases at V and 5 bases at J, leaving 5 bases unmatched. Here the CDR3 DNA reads TGTGCCAGCAGCTTACAGGGGGGGGGTACTGAAGCTTTCTTT. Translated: CASSLQGGGTEAFF. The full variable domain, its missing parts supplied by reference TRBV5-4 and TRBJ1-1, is ETGVTQSPTHLIKTRGQQVTLRCSSQSGHNTVSWYQQALGQGPQFIFQYYREEENGRGNFPPRFSGLQFPNYSSELNVNALELDDSALYLCASSLQGGGTEAFFGQGTRLTVV.

The CDR3 DNA follows: TGTGCTAGTGGTTTGGTGGGAGGGACACCCCTCCACTTT. This sequence encodes CASGLVGGTPLHF. This chain connects TRBV12-5 to TRBJ1-6; D ambiguous. Germline V gives CDR1 LGHNT, CDR2 FRNRAP. V lost 0 bases, J lost 11 bases, and 8 bases lay in between. CDR3 length equals 13 residues.

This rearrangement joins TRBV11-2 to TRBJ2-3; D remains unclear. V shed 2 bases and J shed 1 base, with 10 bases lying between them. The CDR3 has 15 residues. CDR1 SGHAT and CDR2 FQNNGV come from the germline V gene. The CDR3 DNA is TGTGCCAGCAGCTTAAGCGTGCCCCGCACAGATACGCAGTATTTT. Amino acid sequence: CASSLSVPRTDTQYF.

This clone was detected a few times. The CDR3 region is CSVSWGQAVRAEAFF. CDR3 nucleotides: TGCAGCGTTAGTTGGGGACAGGCCGTTAGGGCTGAAGCTTTCTTT. The chain couples TRBV29-1 to TRBJ1-1, with 8 bases fitting TRBD1. With 5 bases clipped from V and 6 bases from J, the junction kept 14 bases outside the gene matches. From germline, CDR1 is SQVTM and CDR2 ANQGSEA. This CDR3 is 15 amino acids long. The variable domain in full, completed from reference TRBV29-1 and TRBJ1-1, reads SAVISQKPSRDICQRGTSLTIQCQVDSQVTMMFWYRQQPGQSLTLIATANQGSEATYESGFVIDKFPISRPNLTFSTLTVSNMSPEDSSIYLCSVSWGQAVRAEAFFGQGTRLTVV.

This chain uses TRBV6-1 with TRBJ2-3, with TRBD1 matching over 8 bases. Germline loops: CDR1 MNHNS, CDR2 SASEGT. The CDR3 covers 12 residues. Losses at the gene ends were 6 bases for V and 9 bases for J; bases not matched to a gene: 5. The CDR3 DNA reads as TGTGCCAGCAGACCCGGGACAGGAACGCAGTATTTT. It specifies CASRPGTGTQYF.

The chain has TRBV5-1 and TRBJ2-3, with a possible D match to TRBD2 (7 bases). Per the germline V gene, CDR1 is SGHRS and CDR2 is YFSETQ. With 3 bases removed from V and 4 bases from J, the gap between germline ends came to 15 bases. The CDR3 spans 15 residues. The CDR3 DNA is TGCGCCAGCAGCTCCGGGGGGCATGCGTCAGATACGCAGTATTTT. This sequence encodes CASSSGGHASDTQYF.

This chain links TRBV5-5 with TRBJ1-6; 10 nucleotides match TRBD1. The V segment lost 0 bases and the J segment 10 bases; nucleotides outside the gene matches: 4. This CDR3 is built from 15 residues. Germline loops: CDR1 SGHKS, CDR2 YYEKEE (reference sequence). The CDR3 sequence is CASSLGDRGGSPLHF. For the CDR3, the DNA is TGTGCCAGCAGCTTGGGGGACAGGGGTGGATCACCCCTCCACTTT.

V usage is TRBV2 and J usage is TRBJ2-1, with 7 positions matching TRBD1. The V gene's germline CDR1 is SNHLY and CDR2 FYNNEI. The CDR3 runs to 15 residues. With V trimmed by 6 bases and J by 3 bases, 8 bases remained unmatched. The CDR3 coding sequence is TGTGCCAGCAGAGTAACAGGGGAATACTACAATGAGCAGTTCTTC. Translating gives CASRVTGEYYNEQFF.

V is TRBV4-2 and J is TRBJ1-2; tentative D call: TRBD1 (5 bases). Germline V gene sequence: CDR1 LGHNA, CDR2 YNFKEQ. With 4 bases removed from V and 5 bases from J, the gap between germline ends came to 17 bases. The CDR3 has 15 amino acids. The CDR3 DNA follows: TGTGCCAGCAGCCGAGAAAACCAGGGTAGTTATGGCTACACCTTC. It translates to CASSRENQGSYGYTF.

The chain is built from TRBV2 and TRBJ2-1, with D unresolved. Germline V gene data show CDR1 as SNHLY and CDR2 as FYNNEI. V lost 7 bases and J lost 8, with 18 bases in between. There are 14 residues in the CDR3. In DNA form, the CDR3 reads TGTGCCAGCACCCCCGGTTCAGTGAGCCATGAGCAGTTCTTC. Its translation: CASTPGSVSHEQFF.

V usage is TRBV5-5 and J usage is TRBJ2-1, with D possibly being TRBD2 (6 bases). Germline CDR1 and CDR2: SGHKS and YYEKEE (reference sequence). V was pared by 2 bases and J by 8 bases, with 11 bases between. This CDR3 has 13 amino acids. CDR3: CASSLLAFDEQFF. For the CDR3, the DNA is TGTGCCAGCAGCTTACTAGCCTTCGATGAGCAGTTCTTC.

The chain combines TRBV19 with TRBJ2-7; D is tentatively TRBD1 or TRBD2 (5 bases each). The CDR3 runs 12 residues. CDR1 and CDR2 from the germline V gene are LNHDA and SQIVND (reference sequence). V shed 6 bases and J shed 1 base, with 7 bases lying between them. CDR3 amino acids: CASRGVSYEQYF. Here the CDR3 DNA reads TGTGCCAGTAGGGGGGTATCCTACGAGCAGTACTTC.

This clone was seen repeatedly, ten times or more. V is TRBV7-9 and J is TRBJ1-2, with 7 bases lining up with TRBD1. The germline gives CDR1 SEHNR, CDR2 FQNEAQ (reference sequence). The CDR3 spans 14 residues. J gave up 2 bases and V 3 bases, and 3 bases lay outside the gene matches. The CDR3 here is CASSLLTGNYGYTF. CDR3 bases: TGTGCCAGCAGCTTGCTGACAGGGAACTATGGCTACACCTTC.

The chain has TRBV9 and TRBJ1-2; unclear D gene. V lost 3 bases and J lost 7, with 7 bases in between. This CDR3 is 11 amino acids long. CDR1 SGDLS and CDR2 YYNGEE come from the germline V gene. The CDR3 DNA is TGTGCCAGCAGCGCCGGAGGTGGCTACACCTTC. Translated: CASSAGGGYTF.

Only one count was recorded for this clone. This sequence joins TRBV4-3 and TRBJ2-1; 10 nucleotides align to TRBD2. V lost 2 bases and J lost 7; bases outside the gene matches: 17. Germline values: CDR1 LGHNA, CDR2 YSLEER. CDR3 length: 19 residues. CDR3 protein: CASSQILALTSGDLNEQFF. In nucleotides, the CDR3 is TGCGCCAGCAGCCAAATCCTCGCCCTAACTAGCGGGGACTTAAATGAGCAGTTCTTC.

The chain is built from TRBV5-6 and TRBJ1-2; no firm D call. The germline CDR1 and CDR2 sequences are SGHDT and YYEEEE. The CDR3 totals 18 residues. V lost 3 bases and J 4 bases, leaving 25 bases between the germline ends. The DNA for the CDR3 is TGTGCCAGCAGCTCCGAAATCGACACGGTCACGCGAACCTATGGCTACACCTTC. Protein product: CASSSEIDTVTRTYGYTF.

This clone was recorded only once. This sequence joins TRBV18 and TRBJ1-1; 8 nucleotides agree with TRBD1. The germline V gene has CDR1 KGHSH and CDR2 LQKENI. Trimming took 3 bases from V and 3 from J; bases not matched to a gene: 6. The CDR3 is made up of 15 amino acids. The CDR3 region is CASSPTGATDTEAFF. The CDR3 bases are TGTGCCAGCTCACCGACAGGGGCTACGGACACTGAAGCTTTCTTT.

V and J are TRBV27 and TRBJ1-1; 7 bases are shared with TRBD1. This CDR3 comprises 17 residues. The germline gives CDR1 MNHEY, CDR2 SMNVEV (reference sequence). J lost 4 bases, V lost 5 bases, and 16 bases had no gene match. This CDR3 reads CASSPNRGQQLSTEAFF. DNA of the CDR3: TGTGCCAGCAGTCCGAACAGGGGTCAACAGTTAAGCACTGAAGCTTTCTTT.

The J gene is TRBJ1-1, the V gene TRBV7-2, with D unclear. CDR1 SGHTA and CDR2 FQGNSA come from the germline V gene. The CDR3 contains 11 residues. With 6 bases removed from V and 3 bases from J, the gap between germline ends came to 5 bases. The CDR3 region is CASSFYTEAFF. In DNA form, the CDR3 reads TGTGCCAGCAGTTTCTACACTGAAGCTTTCTTT.

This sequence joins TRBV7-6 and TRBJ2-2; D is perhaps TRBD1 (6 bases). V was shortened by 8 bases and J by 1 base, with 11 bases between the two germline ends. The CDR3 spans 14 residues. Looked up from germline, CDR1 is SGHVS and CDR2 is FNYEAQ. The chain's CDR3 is CASGQTGNTGELFF. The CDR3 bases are TGTGCCAGCGGACAGACAGGGAACACCGGGGAGCTGTTTTTT.

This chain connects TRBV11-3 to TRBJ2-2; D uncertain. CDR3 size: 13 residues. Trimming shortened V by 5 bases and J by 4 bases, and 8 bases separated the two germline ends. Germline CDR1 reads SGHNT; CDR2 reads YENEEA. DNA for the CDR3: TGTGCCAGCAGCCTGACGTCCACCGGGGAGCTGTTTTTT. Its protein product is CASSLTSTGELFF.

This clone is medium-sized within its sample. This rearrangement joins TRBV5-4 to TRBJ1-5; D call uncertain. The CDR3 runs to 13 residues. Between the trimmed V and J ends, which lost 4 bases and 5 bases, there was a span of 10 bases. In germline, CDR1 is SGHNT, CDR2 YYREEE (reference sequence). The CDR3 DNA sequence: TGTGCCAGCAGCCCCTCTCCATATCAGCCCCAGCATTTT. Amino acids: CASSPSPYQPQHF.